A selection of T cell receptor beta chains follows, all from one sample in a study of T-cell reconstitution after alpha-beta-depleted transplantation in children. TCRdb itself ran the PCR reads through MiXCR, one entry per CDR3 protein. Here the sample spans approximately 510,000 distinct CDR3 sequences, about 16% being singletons. This material consisted of PBMCs from the stem cell graft donor, taken from the stem cell graft. All receptors come from a human donor who donated a stem cell graft to a child with acute lymphoblastic leukemia. CDR3s include the opening cysteine and the closing phenylalanine or tryptophan. The order of the fields is clone size, V gene, D gene, J gene, CDR3 protein, CDR3 DNA. The D gene is left open where the match is weak. Clone sizes are given selectively: once, few, many, or a class where the clone is expanded.

clone size: few
V gene: TRBV3-1
D gene: NA
J gene: TRBJ2-7
CDR3 protein: CASSPIQARSYEQYF
CDR3 DNA: TGTGCCAGCAGCCCCATCCAGGCTCGATCCTACGAGCAGTACTTC

clone size: few
V gene: TRBV24-1
D gene: TRBD1
J gene: TRBJ2-2
CDR3 protein: CATTYPDRANGELFF
CDR3 DNA: TGTGCCACCACTTATCCGGACAGGGCGAACGGGGAGCTGTTTTTT

clone size: NA
V gene: TRBV6-1
D gene: TRBD1
J gene: TRBJ2-5
CDR3 protein: CASGGRDSPQETQYF
CDR3 DNA: TGTGCCAGCGGGGGTCGGGACAGTCCTCAAGAGACCCAGTACTTC

clone size: few
V gene: TRBV5-1
D gene: NA
J gene: TRBJ2-6
CDR3 protein: CASSLSPSDPRGANVLTF
CDR3 DNA: TGCGCCAGCAGCTTGTCCCCCTCCGACCCTCGCGGGGCCAACGTCCTGACTTTC

clone size: NA
V gene: TRBV30
D gene: NA
J gene: TRBJ1-2
CDR3 protein: CAWSVQGAGYTF
CDR3 DNA: TGTGCCTGGAGTGTCCAGGGAGCTGGCTACACCTTC

clone size: NA
V gene: TRBV7-9
D gene: TRBD1
J gene: TRBJ1-1
CDR3 protein: CASSVRGPYTQAFF
CDR3 DNA: TGTGCCAGCAGCGTCAGGGGGCCCTATACACAAGCTTTCTTT

clone size: NA
V gene: TRBV7-9
D gene: TRBD2
J gene: TRBJ2-1
CDR3 protein: CASSPRRSGAYNEQFF
CDR3 DNA: TGTGCCAGCAGCCCCCGGAGGAGCGGGGCCTACAATGAGCAGTTCTTC

clone size: few
V gene: TRBV3-1
D gene: TRBD2
J gene: TRBJ2-7
CDR3 protein: CASSRDKPGLAGGSYEQYF
CDR3 DNA: TGTGCCAGCAGTCGAGATAAACCGGGACTAGCGGGAGGGTCCTACGAGCAGTACTTC

clone size: NA
V gene: TRBV4-1
D gene: NA
J gene: TRBJ2-7
CDR3 protein: CASSERRTEYSYEQYF
CDR3 DNA: TGCGCCAGCAGCGAAAGGCGGACCGAATACTCCTACGAGCAGTACTTC

clone size: few
V gene: TRBV3-1
D gene: NA
J gene: TRBJ2-4
CDR3 protein: CASGRGLKNIQYF
CDR3 DNA: TGTGCCAGCGGGCGAGGCCTCAAAAACATTCAGTACTTC

clone size: NA
V gene: TRBV12-3/TRBV12-4
D gene: TRBD1
J gene: TRBJ1-6
CDR3 protein: CASSLDRDYNSPLHF
CDR3 DNA: TGTGCCAGCAGTTTGGACAGGGACTATAATTCACCCCTCCACTTT

clone size: few
V gene: TRBV4-1
D gene: TRBD1
J gene: TRBJ2-3
CDR3 protein: CASSPSLVEGASRTDTQYF
CDR3 DNA: TGCGCCAGCAGCCCAAGCCTCGTCGAGGGGGCGAGCCGGACAGATACGCAGTATTTT

clone size: few
V gene: TRBV6-2/TRBV6-3
D gene: NA
J gene: TRBJ2-7
CDR3 protein: CASSADRGTYEQYF
CDR3 DNA: TGTGCCAGCAGTGCGGATCGGGGTACCTACGAGCAGTACTTC

clone size: NA
V gene: TRBV20-1
D gene: NA
J gene: TRBJ2-2
CDR3 protein: CSARHSNTGELFF
CDR3 DNA: TGCAGTGCTAGACACTCGAACACCGGGGAGCTGTTTTTT

clone size: few
V gene: TRBV29-1
D gene: TRBD1
J gene: TRBJ1-2
CDR3 protein: CSVEAGQGHGYTF
CDR3 DNA: TGCAGCGTTGAGGCGGGACAGGGTCATGGCTACACCTTC

clone size: few
V gene: TRBV19
D gene: NA
J gene: TRBJ1-5
CDR3 protein: CASSYGRSEPQHF
CDR3 DNA: TGTGCCAGTAGTTACGGACGGAGTGAGCCCCAGCATTTT

clone size: NA
V gene: TRBV12-3/TRBV12-4
D gene: NA
J gene: TRBJ1-1
CDR3 protein: CASSFTGFEAFF
CDR3 DNA: TGTGCCAGCAGTTTCACAGGGTTCGAAGCTTTCTTT

clone size: few
V gene: TRBV21-1
D gene: NA
J gene: TRBJ2-2
CDR3 protein: CATANPFWERDTGELFF
CDR3 DNA: TGTGCCACCGCAAACCCCTTCTGGGAGCGGGACACCGGGGAGCTGTTTTTT

clone size: NA
V gene: TRBV9
D gene: NA
J gene: TRBJ1-2
CDR3 protein: CASSVGPVGNYGYTF
CDR3 DNA: TGTGCCAGCAGCGTAGGCCCGGTGGGAAACTATGGCTACACCTTC

clone size: NA
V gene: TRBV3-1
D gene: TRBD2
J gene: TRBJ2-2
CDR3 protein: CASSWTSGSSGELFF
CDR3 DNA: TGTGCCAGCAGCTGGACTAGCGGGAGTTCCGGGGAGCTGTTTTTT

clone size: NA
V gene: TRBV5-1
D gene: TRBD2
J gene: TRBJ2-1
CDR3 protein: CASGRGSSYNEQFF
CDR3 DNA: TGCGCCAGCGGACGCGGGAGTTCCTACAATGAGCAGTTCTTC

clone size: once
V gene: TRBV11-2
D gene: TRBD2
J gene: TRBJ2-1
CDR3 protein: CASSPGRLARILTYNEQFF
CDR3 DNA: TGTGCCAGCAGCCCCGGACGACTAGCGAGAATATTAACCTACAATGAGCAGTTCTTC

clone size: few
V gene: TRBV5-1
D gene: TRBD2
J gene: TRBJ2-5
CDR3 protein: CASSPRESQETQYF
CDR3 DNA: TGCGCCAGCAGCCCGCGGGAGTCCCAAGAGACCCAGTACTTC

clone size: NA
V gene: TRBV20-1
D gene: NA
J gene: TRBJ1-3
CDR3 protein: CSARPGGKGNTIYF
CDR3 DNA: TGCAGTGCTAGACCGGGGGGAAAGGGAAACACCATATATTTT

clone size: few
V gene: TRBV12-3/TRBV12-4
D gene: TRBD1
J gene: TRBJ1-2
CDR3 protein: CASSEGGLGYTF
CDR3 DNA: TGTGCCAGCAGTGAAGGGGGCCTTGGCTACACCTTC

clone size: NA
V gene: TRBV12-3/TRBV12-4
D gene: TRBD1
J gene: TRBJ2-5
CDR3 protein: CASSQRTGGEETQYF
CDR3 DNA: TGTGCCAGCAGTCAGAGGACAGGGGGCGAAGAGACCCAGTACTTC

clone size: few
V gene: TRBV20-1
D gene: TRBD2
J gene: TRBJ2-5
CDR3 protein: CSARGIGTSGRAPETQYF
CDR3 DNA: TGCAGTGCTAGAGGAATCGGGACTAGCGGGAGGGCCCCGGAGACCCAGTACTTC

clone size: few
V gene: TRBV4-1
D gene: TRBD2
J gene: TRBJ2-7
CDR3 protein: CASSQDIRLAGGFSYEQYF
CDR3 DNA: TGCGCCAGCAGCCAAGATATAAGACTAGCGGGAGGGTTCTCCTACGAGCAGTACTTC

clone size: NA
V gene: TRBV5-1
D gene: TRBD2
J gene: TRBJ2-1
CDR3 protein: CASGRGGLAGGQNEQFF
CDR3 DNA: TGCGCCAGCGGAAGGGGGGGACTAGCGGGAGGTCAGAATGAGCAGTTCTTC

clone size: NA
V gene: TRBV29-1
D gene: TRBD2
J gene: TRBJ2-7
CDR3 protein: CSVNGRNYEQYF
CDR3 DNA: TGCAGCGTTAACGGGAGGAACTACGAGCAGTACTTC

clone size: few
V gene: TRBV29-1
D gene: TRBD1
J gene: TRBJ1-1
CDR3 protein: CSVRDRRTNTEAFF
CDR3 DNA: TGCAGCGTTCGGGACAGGCGGACTAATACTGAAGCTTTCTTT

clone size: NA
V gene: TRBV5-1
D gene: TRBD2
J gene: TRBJ2-1
CDR3 protein: CASSQTSPTSYNEQFF
CDR3 DNA: TGCGCCAGCAGCCAGACTAGCCCAACCTCCTACAATGAGCAGTTCTTC

clone size: NA
V gene: TRBV5-6
D gene: NA
J gene: TRBJ2-2
CDR3 protein: CASSRSPGELFF
CDR3 DNA: TGTGCCAGCAGCCGGAGCCCCGGGGAGCTGTTTTTT

clone size: NA
V gene: TRBV12-3/TRBV12-4
D gene: TRBD1
J gene: TRBJ2-3
CDR3 protein: CATSTGGDVVSTDTQYF
CDR3 DNA: TGTGCCACCTCTACAGGGGGCGACGTAGTTAGCACAGATACGCAGTATTTT

clone size: many
V gene: TRBV5-1
D gene: NA
J gene: TRBJ2-7
CDR3 protein: CASSLGQLYEQYF
CDR3 DNA: TGCGCCAGCAGCTTGGGGCAGCTCTACGAGCAGTACTTC

clone size: few
V gene: TRBV6-1
D gene: TRBD1
J gene: TRBJ1-2
CDR3 protein: CAKGTGRNYGYTF
CDR3 DNA: TGTGCCAAGGGGACAGGGAGAAACTATGGCTACACCTTC

clone size: few
V gene: TRBV12-3/TRBV12-4
D gene: NA
J gene: TRBJ2-2
CDR3 protein: CASSSFGGANTGELFF
CDR3 DNA: TGTGCCAGCAGTTCATTTGGGGGAGCCAACACCGGGGAGCTGTTTTTT

clone size: NA
V gene: TRBV4-1
D gene: TRBD2
J gene: TRBJ2-1
CDR3 protein: CASSPNLAALVDEQFF
CDR3 DNA: TGCGCCAGCAGCCCTAATCTAGCGGCCCTCGTGGATGAGCAGTTCTTC

clone size: few
V gene: TRBV7-6
D gene: TRBD1
J gene: TRBJ1-2
CDR3 protein: CASSLVLRGQSQDGYTF
CDR3 DNA: TGTGCCAGCAGCTTAGTGCTCAGGGGGCAGTCACAGGATGGCTACACCTTC

clone size: NA
V gene: TRBV29-1
D gene: TRBD1
J gene: TRBJ2-7
CDR3 protein: CSVQGAPYEQYF
CDR3 DNA: TGCAGCGTCCAGGGGGCTCCCTACGAGCAGTACTTC

clone size: NA
V gene: TRBV5-1
D gene: NA
J gene: TRBJ2-1
CDR3 protein: CASSLAGTPGNEQFF
CDR3 DNA: TGCGCCAGCAGCTTGGCCGGGACCCCAGGGAATGAGCAGTTCTTC

clone size: few
V gene: TRBV5-1
D gene: NA
J gene: TRBJ1-1
CDR3 protein: CASSFRVRGNTEAFF
CDR3 DNA: TGCGCCAGCAGCTTCCGGGTGAGGGGGAACACTGAAGCTTTCTTT

clone size: NA
V gene: TRBV7-9
D gene: NA
J gene: TRBJ2-5
CDR3 protein: CASSVPGLGAGETQYF
CDR3 DNA: TGTGCCAGCAGCGTACCAGGGTTGGGGGCCGGGGAGACCCAGTACTTC

clone size: NA
V gene: TRBV3-1
D gene: NA
J gene: TRBJ1-1
CDR3 protein: CASSQDWSNTEAFF
CDR3 DNA: TGTGCCAGCAGCCAGGACTGGTCGAACACTGAAGCTTTCTTT

clone size: NA
V gene: TRBV7-9
D gene: TRBD2
J gene: TRBJ2-3
CDR3 protein: CASSLGVSGPTDTQYF
CDR3 DNA: TGTGCCAGCAGCTTAGGGGTTAGCGGGCCCACAGATACGCAGTATTTT

clone size: NA
V gene: TRBV20-1
D gene: NA
J gene: TRBJ1-4
CDR3 protein: CSARDWGGTNEKLFF
CDR3 DNA: TGCAGTGCTAGAGATTGGGGGGGGACTAATGAAAAACTGTTTTTT

clone size: NA
V gene: TRBV27
D gene: TRBD1
J gene: TRBJ2-5
CDR3 protein: CASSPSTGGGETQYF
CDR3 DNA: TGTGCCAGCAGTCCCTCGACAGGGGGCGGAGAGACCCAGTACTTC

clone size: NA
V gene: TRBV2
D gene: NA
J gene: TRBJ2-1
CDR3 protein: CASSGFRGGNEQFF
CDR3 DNA: TGTGCCAGCAGTGGGTTTAGGGGAGGCAATGAGCAGTTCTTC

clone size: few
V gene: TRBV6-1
D gene: NA
J gene: TRBJ1-6
CDR3 protein: CASSEEVGSPLHF
CDR3 DNA: TGTGCCAGCAGTGAAGAGGTGGGTTCACCCCTCCACTTT

clone size: NA
V gene: TRBV6-4
D gene: NA
J gene: TRBJ2-2
CDR3 protein: CASSAINTGELFF
CDR3 DNA: TGTGCCAGCAGTGCGATTAACACCGGGGAGCTGTTTTTT